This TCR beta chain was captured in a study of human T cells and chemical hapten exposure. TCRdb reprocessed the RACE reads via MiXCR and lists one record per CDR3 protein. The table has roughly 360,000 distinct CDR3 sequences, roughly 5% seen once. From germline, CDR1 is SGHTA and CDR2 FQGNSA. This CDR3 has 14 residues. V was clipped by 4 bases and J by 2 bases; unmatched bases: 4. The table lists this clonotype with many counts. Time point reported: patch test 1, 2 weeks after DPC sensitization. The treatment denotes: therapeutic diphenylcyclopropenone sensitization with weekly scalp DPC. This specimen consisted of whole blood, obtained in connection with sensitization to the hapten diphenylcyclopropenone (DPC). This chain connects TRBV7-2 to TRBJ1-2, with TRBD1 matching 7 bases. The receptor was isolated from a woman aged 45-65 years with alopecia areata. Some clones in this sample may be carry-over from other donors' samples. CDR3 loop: CASSSLTGNYGYTF. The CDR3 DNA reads TGTGCCAGCAGCTCATTGACAGGGAACTATGGCTACACCTTC. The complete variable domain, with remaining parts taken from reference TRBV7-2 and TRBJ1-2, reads GAGVSQSPSNKVTEKGKDVELRCDPISGHTALYWYRQSLGQGLEFLIYFQGNSAPDKSGLPSDRFSAERTGGSVSTLTIQRTQQEDSAVYLCASSSLTGNYGYTFGSGTRLTVV.